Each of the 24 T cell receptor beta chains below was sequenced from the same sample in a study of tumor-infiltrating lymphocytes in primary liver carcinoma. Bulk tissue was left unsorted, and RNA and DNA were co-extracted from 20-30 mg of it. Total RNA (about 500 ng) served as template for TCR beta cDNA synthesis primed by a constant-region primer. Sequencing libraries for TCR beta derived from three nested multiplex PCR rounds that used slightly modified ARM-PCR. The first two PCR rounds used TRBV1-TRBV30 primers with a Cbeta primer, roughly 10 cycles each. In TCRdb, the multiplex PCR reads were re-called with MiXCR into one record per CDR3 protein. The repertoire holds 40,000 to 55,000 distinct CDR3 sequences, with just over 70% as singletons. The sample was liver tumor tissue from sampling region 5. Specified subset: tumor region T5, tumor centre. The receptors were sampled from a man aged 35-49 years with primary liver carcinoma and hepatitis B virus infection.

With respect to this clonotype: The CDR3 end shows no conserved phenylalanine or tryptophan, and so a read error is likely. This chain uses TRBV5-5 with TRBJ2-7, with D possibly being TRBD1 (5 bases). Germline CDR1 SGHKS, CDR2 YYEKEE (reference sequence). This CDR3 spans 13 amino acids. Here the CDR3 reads CASCLDTQGEQYL. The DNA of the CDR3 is TGTGCCAGCTGCTTGGATACCCAGGGAGAGCAGTACCTC.

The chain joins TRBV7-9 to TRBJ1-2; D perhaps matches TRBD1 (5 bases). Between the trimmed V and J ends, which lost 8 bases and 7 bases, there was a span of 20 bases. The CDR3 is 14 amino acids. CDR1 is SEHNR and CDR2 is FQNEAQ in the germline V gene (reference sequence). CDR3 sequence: CASGRNWGLVGYTF. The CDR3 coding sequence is TGTGCCAGCGGCCGCAACTGGGGGTTGGTTGGCTACACCTTC.

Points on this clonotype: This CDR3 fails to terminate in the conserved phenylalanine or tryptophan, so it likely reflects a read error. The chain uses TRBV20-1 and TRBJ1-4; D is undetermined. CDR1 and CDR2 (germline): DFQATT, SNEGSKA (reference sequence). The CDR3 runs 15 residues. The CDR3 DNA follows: TGTAGTGCTAGAGATGCGGCAATGAGCAATGAAAAACTGTTTATT. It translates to CSARDAAMSNEKLFI.

CDR3 bases: TGTGCCAGCAGTTACCACGGCAGCCCCAACACTGAAGCTTTCTTT. Translation gives CASSYHGSPNTEAFF. The V gene is TRBV6-6, the J gene TRBJ1-1; D gene unclear. Germline-derived CDR1 and CDR2 are MNHNY and SVGAGI (reference sequence). V was clipped by 2 bases and J by 2 bases, with 12 bases between them. This CDR3 is built from 15 residues.

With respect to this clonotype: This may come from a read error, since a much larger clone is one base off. The DNA of the CDR3 is TGTACCAGCTCACCACCCAGCACAGATACGCAGTATTTT. This translates into CTSSPPSTDTQYF. This chain connects TRBV18 to TRBJ2-3; the D is unclear. Germline loops: CDR1 KGHSH, CDR2 LQKENI. The CDR3 totals 13 residues. The whole variable domain, filled in from reference TRBV18 and TRBJ2-3, reads NAGVMQNPRHLVRRRGQEARLRCSPMKGHSHVYWYRQLPEEGLKFMVYLQKENIIDESGMPKERFSAEFPKEGPSILRIQQVVRGDSAAYFCTSSPPSTDTQYFGPGTRLTVL.

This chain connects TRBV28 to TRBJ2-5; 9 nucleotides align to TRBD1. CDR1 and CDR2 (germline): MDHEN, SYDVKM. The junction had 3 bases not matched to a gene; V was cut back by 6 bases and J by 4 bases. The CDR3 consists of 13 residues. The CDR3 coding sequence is TGTGCCAGCAGCCGGACAGGGGCAGAGACCCAGTACTTC. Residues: CASSRTGAETQYF.

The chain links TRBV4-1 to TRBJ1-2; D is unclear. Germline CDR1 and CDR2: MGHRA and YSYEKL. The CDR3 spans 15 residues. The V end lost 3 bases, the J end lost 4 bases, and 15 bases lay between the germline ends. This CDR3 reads CASSQSVSGVYGYTF. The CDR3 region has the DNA TGCGCCAGCAGCCAGTCAGTGTCGGGCGTCTATGGCTACACCTTC.

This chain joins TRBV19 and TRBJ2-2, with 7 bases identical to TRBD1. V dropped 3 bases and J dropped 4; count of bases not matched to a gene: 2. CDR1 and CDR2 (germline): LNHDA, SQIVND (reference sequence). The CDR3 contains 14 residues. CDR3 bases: TGTGCCAGTAGTATTTACAGGGGCACCGGGGAGCTGTTTTTT. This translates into CASSIYRGTGELFF.

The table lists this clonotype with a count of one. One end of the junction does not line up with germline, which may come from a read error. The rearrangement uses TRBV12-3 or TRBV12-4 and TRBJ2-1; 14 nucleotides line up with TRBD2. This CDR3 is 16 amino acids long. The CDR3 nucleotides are TGTGCCAGCAGCCCCTTCGGACTAGCGGGGGGCGATGAGCAATTCTTC. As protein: CASSPFGLAGGDEQFF.

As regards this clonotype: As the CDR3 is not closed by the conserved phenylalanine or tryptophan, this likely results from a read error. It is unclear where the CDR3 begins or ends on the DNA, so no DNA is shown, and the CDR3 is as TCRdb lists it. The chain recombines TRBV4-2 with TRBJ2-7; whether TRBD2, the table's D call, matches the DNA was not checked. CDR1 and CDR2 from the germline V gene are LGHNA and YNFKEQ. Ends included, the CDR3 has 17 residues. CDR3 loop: CATTRLAGVYKSYEQYY.

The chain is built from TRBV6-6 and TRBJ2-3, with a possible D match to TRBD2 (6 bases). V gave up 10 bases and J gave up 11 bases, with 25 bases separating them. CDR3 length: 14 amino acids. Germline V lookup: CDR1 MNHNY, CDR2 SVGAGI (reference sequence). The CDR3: CANARDEPTGMQYF. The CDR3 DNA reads TGTGCCAACGCGCGGGACGAACCCACAGGTATGCAGTATTTT.

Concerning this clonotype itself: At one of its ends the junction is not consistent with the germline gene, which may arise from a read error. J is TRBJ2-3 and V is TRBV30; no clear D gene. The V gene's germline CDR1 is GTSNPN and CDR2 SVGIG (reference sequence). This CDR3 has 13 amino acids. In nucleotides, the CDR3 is TGTGCCTGGGGTTCCCTACCCCCATATACACAGTATTTT. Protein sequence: CAWGSLPPYTQYF.

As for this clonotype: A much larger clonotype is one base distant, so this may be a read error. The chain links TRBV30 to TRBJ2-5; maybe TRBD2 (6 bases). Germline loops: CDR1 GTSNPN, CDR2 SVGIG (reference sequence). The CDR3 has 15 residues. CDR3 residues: CAWGITPGLQEAQYF. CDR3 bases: TGTGCCTGGGGCATAACGCCGGGACTTCAAGAGGCCCAGTACTTC.

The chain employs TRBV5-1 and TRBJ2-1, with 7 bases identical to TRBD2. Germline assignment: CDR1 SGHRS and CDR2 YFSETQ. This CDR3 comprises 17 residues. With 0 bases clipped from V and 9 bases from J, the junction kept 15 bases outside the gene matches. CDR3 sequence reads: CASSLVEQAGSGGEQFF. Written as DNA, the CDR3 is TGCGCCAGCAGCTTGGTAGAACAAGCGGGATCCGGGGGTGAGCAGTTCTTC. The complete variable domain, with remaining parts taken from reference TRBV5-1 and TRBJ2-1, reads KAGVTQTPRYLIKTRGQQVTLSCSPISGHRSVSWYQQTPGQGLQFLFEYFSETQRNKGNFPGRFSGRQFSNSRSEMNVSTLELGDSALYLCASSLVEQAGSGGEQFFGPGTRLTVL.

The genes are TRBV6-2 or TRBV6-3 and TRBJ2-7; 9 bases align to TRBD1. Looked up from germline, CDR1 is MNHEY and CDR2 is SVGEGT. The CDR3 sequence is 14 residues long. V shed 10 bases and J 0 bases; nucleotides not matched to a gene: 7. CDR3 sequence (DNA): TGTGCCATCATGGGGGACAGGGACTCCTACGAGCAGTACTTC. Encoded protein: CAIMGDRDSYEQYF.

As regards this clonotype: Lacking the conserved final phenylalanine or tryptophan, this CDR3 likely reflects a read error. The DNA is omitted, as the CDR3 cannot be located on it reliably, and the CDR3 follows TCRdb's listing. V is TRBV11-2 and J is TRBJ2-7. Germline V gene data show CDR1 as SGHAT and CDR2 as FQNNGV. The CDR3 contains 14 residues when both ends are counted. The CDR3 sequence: CANSLTDGADEQYI.

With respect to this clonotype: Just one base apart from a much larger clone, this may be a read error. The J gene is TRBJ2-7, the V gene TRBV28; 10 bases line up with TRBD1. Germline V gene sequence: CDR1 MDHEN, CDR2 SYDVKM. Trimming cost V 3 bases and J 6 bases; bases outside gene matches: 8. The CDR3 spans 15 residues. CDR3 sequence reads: CASSLGGQGTSEQYF. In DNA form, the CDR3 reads TGTGCCAGCAGTTTGGGGGGACAGGGGACATCCGAGCAGTACTTC.

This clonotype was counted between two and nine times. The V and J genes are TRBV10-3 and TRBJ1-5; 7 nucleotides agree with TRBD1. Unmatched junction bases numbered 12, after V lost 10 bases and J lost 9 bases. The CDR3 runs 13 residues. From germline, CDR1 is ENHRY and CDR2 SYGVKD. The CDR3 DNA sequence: TGTGCCACGACCGGGACAGACCAGACGCCCCAGCATTTT. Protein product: CATTGTDQTPQHF.

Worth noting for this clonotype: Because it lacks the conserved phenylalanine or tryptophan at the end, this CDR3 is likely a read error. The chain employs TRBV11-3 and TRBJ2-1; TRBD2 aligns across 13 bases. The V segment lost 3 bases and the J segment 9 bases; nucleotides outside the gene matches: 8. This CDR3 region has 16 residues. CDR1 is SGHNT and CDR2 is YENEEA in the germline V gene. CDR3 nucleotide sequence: TGTGCCAGCAGCTTTTCAGGGACTAGCGGGATAGGTGAGCAGTTCCTC. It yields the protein CASSFSGTSGIGEQFL.

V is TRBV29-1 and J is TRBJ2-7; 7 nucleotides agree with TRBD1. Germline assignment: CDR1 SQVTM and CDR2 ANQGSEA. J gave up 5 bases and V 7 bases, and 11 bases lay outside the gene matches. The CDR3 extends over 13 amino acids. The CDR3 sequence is CSARGTVHDEQYF. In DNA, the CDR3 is TGCAGCGCTAGGGGGACAGTCCATGACGAGCAGTACTTC.

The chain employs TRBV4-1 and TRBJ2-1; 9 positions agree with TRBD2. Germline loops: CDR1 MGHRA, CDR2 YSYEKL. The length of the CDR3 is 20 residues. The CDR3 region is CISSSSDSGLARGPGNEQFF. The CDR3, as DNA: TGCATCAGCAGCTCCTCAGACAGCGGACTAGCGAGAGGGCCGGGAAATGAGCAGTTCTTC.

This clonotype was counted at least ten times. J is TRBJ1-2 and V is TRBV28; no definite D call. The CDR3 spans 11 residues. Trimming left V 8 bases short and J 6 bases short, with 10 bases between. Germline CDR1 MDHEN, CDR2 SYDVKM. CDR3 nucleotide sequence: TGTGCCAGCTCCAAAGAAGATGGCTACACCTTC. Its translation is CASSKEDGYTF.

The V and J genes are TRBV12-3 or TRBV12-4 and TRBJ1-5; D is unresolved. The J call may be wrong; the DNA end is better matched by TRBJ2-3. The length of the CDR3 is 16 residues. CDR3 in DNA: TGTGCCAGCAGCCCGGTGGCGAGACCAAGCAATCAGCCCCAGTATTTT. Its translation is CASSPVARPSNQPQYF.

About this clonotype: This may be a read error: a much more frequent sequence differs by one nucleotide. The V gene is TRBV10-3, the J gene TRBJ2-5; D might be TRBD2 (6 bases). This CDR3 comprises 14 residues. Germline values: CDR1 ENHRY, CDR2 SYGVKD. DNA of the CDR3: TGTGCCATCAGTAGGCCATCGCCGGGAGAGACCCAGCACTTC. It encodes CAISRPSPGETQHF.